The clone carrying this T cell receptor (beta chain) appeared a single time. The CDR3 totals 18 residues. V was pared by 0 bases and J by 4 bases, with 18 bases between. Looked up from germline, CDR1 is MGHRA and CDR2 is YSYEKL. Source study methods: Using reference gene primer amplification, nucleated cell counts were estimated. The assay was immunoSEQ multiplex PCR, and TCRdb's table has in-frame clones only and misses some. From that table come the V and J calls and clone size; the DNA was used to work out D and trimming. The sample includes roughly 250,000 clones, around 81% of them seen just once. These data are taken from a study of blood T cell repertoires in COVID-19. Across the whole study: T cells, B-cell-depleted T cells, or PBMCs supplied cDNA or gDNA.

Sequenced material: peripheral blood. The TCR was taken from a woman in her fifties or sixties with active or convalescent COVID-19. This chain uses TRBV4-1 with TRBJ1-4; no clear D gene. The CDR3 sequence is CASSQDRRSGSRNEKLFF. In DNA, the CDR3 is TGCGCCAGCAGCCAAGATAGAAGGTCGGGGTCCCGTAATGAAAAACTGTTTTTT.